These 2 T cell receptor beta chains were all obtained from the same sample, sequenced in a study of blood T cell repertoires in COVID-19. Sequencing was performed with immunoSEQ multiplex PCR; in TCRdb, only in-frame clones are kept and a portion is missing. The sample has about 230,000 clones, around nine tenths seen once. Material: PBMCs or T cells enriched from blood (not recorded which). Receptor source: a young woman with acute COVID-19.

Only one count was recorded for this clone. The chain links TRBV9 to TRBJ1-2; possible D gene TRBD1, 6 bases. Germline V gene data show CDR1 as SGDLS and CDR2 as YYNGEE. V was clipped by 3 bases and J by 2 bases, with 11 bases between them. CDR3 length equals 14 residues. CDR3 sequence: CASSATGFNYGYTF. The CDR3 DNA is TGTGCCAGCAGCGCTACAGGGTTCAACTATGGCTACACCTTC.

V gene TRBV6-2 or TRBV6-3 combines with J gene TRBJ1-5; 9 nucleotides match TRBD1. With 0 bases clipped from V and 1 base from J, the junction kept 7 bases outside the gene matches. CDR1 is MNHEY, CDR2 SVGEGT, per germline. The CDR3 sequence is 18 residues long. CDR3: CASSYSDRGLWSNQPQHF. In DNA form, the CDR3 reads TGTGCCAGCAGTTACTCGGACAGGGGATTGTGGAGCAATCAGCCCCAGCATTTT.